This T cell receptor (beta chain) emerged from a study of lymphopenia after photon versus proton radiotherapy. The protocol was immunoSEQ multiplex PCR, while the TCRdb copy is restricted to in-frame clones and leaves out a portion. The sample contains about 26,000 clones, around 85% of which appear only once. The TCR originated in a man aged 30 to 45 with gastric cancer. The sequencing here drew on peripheral blood, taken from a patient treated with photon-based radiotherapy.

The DNA for the CDR3 is TGTGCCAGCAGCGTCCGCGGGACAGGGGATTACGAGCAGTACTTC. Translating gives CASSVRGTGDYEQYF. The chain couples TRBV11-3 to TRBJ2-7, with 10 bases fitting TRBD1. V lost 5 bases, J lost 4 bases, and 8 bases stayed unmatched. This CDR3 comprises 15 residues. Looked up from germline, CDR1 is SGHNT and CDR2 is YENEEA.